Following are 18 T cell receptor beta chains from one sample sequenced in a study of T cells in narcolepsy. Profiled with immunoSEQ multiplex PCR; TCRdb holds only in-frame clones, not every one. This table has tens of thousands of clones, 80% to 85% appearing once. The sequencing input was CD45RA- memory CD4+ T cells from PBMCs. The origin of the receptors is a human donor with narcolepsy.

The chain has TRBV5-1 and TRBJ2-5; TRBD1 aligns across 8 bases. The trim removed 4 bases at V and 5 bases at J, leaving 7 bases unmatched. Per the germline V gene, CDR1 is SGHRS and CDR2 is YFSETQ. The CDR3 length is 14 residues. CDR3 sequence: CASSDRTGRETQYF. The CDR3 DNA sequence: TGCGCCAGCAGCGATCGGACAGGGCGGGAGACCCAGTACTTC.

The gene calls are TRBV11-3 and TRBJ1-6; D unresolved. Germline V gene lookup returns CDR1 SGHNT and CDR2 YENEEA. With 1 base removed from V and 7 bases from J, the gap between germline ends came to 5 bases. CDR3 length: 13 residues. The CDR3 nucleotides are TGTGCCAGCAGCTTAGGAGGCAATTCACCCCTCCACTTT. Encoded protein: CASSLGGNSPLHF.

The chain employs TRBV7-3 and TRBJ2-1, with 10 bases fitting TRBD2. This CDR3 region has 15 residues. V lost 5 bases to trimming and J lost 4 bases; unmatched junction nucleotides: 5. Germline values: CDR1 SGHTA, CDR2 FQGTGA. Written as DNA, the CDR3 is TGTGCCAGCAGCCCCGGGACTAGCGAATACAATGAGCAGTTCTTC. The encoded protein is CASSPGTSEYNEQFF.

The chain combines TRBV29-1 with TRBJ2-3; D is uncertain. The V gene's germline CDR1 is SQVTM and CDR2 ANQGSEA. The V and J ends lost 7 bases and 4 bases respectively, with 18 bases between them. The CDR3 is 14 amino acids. The CDR3 reads CSAVDPRAPDTQYF. DNA of the CDR3: TGCAGCGCAGTGGACCCCAGAGCTCCAGATACGCAGTATTTT.

This CDR3 is CASSLRVTGDNQPQHF. Here the CDR3 DNA reads TGTGCCAGCAGCTTGCGCGTGACAGGGGACAATCAGCCCCAGCATTTT. The chain employs TRBV5-6 and TRBJ1-5; 8 nucleotides match TRBD1. CDR3 length: 16 residues. Germline CDR1 SGHDT, CDR2 YYEEEE. Trimming at V came to 1 base and at J to 3 bases, leaving 6 bases not matched to a gene.

The V and J genes are TRBV18 and TRBJ1-6; TRBD1 matches at 7 bases. The CDR3 consists of 15 residues. V lost 3 bases to trimming and J lost 6 bases; unmatched junction nucleotides: 5. CDR1 and CDR2 (germline): KGHSH, LQKENI. Written as DNA, the CDR3 is TGTGCCAGCTCACCTCGACAGGGTGGTAATTCACCCCTCCACTTT. Its protein product is CASSPRQGGNSPLHF.

The rearrangement uses TRBV4-1 and TRBJ1-5; D is possibly TRBD1 (5 bases). V gave up 1 base and J gave up 3 bases, with 16 bases separating them. This CDR3 has 17 residues. Germline loops: CDR1 MGHRA, CDR2 YSYEKL. CDR3 amino acids: CASSQGGQGPLNQPQHF. CDR3 coding DNA: TGCGCCAGCAGCCAAGGAGGGCAGGGTCCGCTCAATCAGCCCCAGCATTTT.

The J gene is TRBJ2-2, the V gene TRBV29-1; D uncertain. Trimming stripped 5 bases from V and 2 bases from J, with 12 bases between. Germline V lookup: CDR1 SQVTM, CDR2 ANQGSEA. This CDR3 is built from 14 residues. The CDR3 DNA sequence: TGCAGCGTTACACAAAAAACCAACACCGGGGAGCTGTTTTTT. Its translation is CSVTQKTNTGELFF.

This rearrangement joins TRBV5-1 to TRBJ1-3; D is uncertain. The CDR3 totals 13 residues. Trimming left V 0 bases short and J 4 bases short, with 5 bases between. Germline CDR1 reads SGHRS; CDR2 reads YFSETQ. CDR3 protein: CASSLGQGNTIYF. The CDR3 coding sequence is TGCGCCAGCAGCTTGGGGCAAGGAAACACCATATATTTT.

A few counts support this clone. This chain links TRBV18 with TRBJ1-4; D unresolved. The CDR3 length is 14 residues. Germline CDR1 reads KGHSH; CDR2 reads LQKENI. Trimming stripped 0 bases from V and 3 bases from J, with 5 bases between. The CDR3 here is CASSPPDPNEKLFF. The CDR3 nucleotides are TGTGCCAGCTCACCACCGGACCCTAATGAAAAACTGTTTTTT.

The chain joins TRBV5-1 to TRBJ1-3, with 8 bases lining up with TRBD1. Looked up from germline, CDR1 is SGHRS and CDR2 is YFSETQ. Trimming cost V 6 bases and J 0 bases; bases outside gene matches: 8. The CDR3 has 16 amino acids. The CDR3 spells CASTIDGQGSGNTIYF. The DNA of the CDR3 is TGCGCCAGCACTATTGATGGACAGGGCTCTGGAAACACCATATATTTT.

This clone was recorded only once. CDR3 protein: CASSPQEWYEQYF. The CDR3 DNA is TGTGCCAGCAGCCCACAGGAATGGTACGAGCAGTACTTC. V is TRBV5-6 and J is TRBJ2-7; TRBD1 might be the D (5 bases). With 4 bases removed from V and 4 bases from J, the gap between germline ends came to 12 bases. Germline-derived CDR1 and CDR2 are SGHDT and YYEEEE. The CDR3 extends over 13 amino acids. Variable domain in full (rest from reference TRBV5-6 and TRBJ2-7): DAGVTQSPTHLIKTRGQQVTLRCSPKSGHDTVSWYQQALGQGPQFIFQYYEEEERQRGNFPDRFSGHQFPNYSSELNVNALLLGDSALYLCASSPQEWYEQYFGPGTRLTVT.

The chain recombines TRBV20-1 with TRBJ1-2; 8 positions agree with TRBD1. Trimming removed 2 bases from V and 8 bases from J; junction bases left unmatched: 1. The CDR3 is 11 amino acids. Germline V gene lookup returns CDR1 DFQATT and CDR2 SNEGSKA (reference sequence). The CDR3 bases are TGCAGTGCTAGACAGGGGGCCGGCTACACCTTC. Its protein is CSARQGAGYTF.

The J gene is TRBJ2-7, the V gene TRBV4-1, with D maybe TRBD2 (5 bases). CDR3 length: 18 amino acids. Per the germline V gene, CDR1 is MGHRA and CDR2 is YSYEKL. V was cut by 1 base and J by 2 bases, with 21 bases left in between. This CDR3 reads CASSQVQPRRGEAYEQYF. In nucleotides, the CDR3 is TGCGCCAGCAGCCAAGTTCAACCTCGACGGGGAGAGGCCTACGAGCAGTACTTC.

V is TRBV27 and J is TRBJ2-6, with TRBD1 matching 8 bases. With 5 bases clipped from V and 4 bases from J, the junction kept 13 bases outside the gene matches. CDR3 length equals 18 residues. Per the germline V gene, CDR1 is MNHEY and CDR2 is SMNVEV (reference sequence). The CDR3 region has the DNA TGTGCCAGCAGTACGGAGGCAGGGGGCGCCTCCGGGGCCAACGTCCTGACTTTC. Translated, it gives CASSTEAGGASGANVLTF.

The chain carries TRBV5-1 and TRBJ2-5, with D possibly being TRBD2 (6 bases). CDR3 length equals 16 residues. V was trimmed by 4 bases and J by 2 bases, leaving 18 bases between them. From germline, CDR1 is SGHRS and CDR2 YFSETQ. The CDR3 reads CASSPSPAAGQETQYF. In DNA form, the CDR3 reads TGCGCCAGCAGCCCGAGCCCGGCTGCGGGACAAGAGACCCAGTACTTC.

The chain combines TRBV6-6 with TRBJ2-5; 8 nucleotides align to TRBD1. The V gene end was trimmed by 2 bases and the J gene end by 1 base; junction bases not matched to a gene: 3. The CDR3 runs to 15 residues. Germline CDR1 MNHNY, CDR2 SVGAGI (reference sequence). Here the CDR3 reads CASSYPGQGQETQYF. For the CDR3, the DNA is TGTGCCAGCAGTTACCCTGGACAGGGCCAAGAGACCCAGTACTTC.

The chain carries TRBV19 and TRBJ1-2; D gene ambiguous. The V and J ends lost 6 bases and 0 bases respectively, with 14 bases between them. CDR1 and CDR2 from the germline V gene are LNHDA and SQIVND (reference sequence). The CDR3 consists of 15 residues. CDR3: CASRPAHNSNYGYTF. CDR3 nucleotides: TGTGCCAGTAGGCCGGCACACAACTCTAACTATGGCTACACCTTC.